These T cell receptor beta chains were read from a single sample in a study of blood T cell repertoires in COVID-19. Clones were read by immunoSEQ multiplex PCR, and TCRdb kept only the in-frame ones, dropping some. This table has 30,000 to 40,000 clones, about nine tenths appearing once. Sequencing used peripheral blood. Receptors originate from an elderly man with acute or convalescent COVID-19. Each CDR3 is given with its conserved first and last residue. Fields, in order: J gene, D gene, V gene, clone size, CDR3 DNA, CDR3 protein. A D gene is named only where the DNA matches it firmly. Expanded clones get a size class; other rows say once, few or many, or leave the size out.

>TRBJ1-2|NA|TRBV14|NA
TGTGCCAGCAGCCAAGAGCCGGAGGGAGGCTACACCTTC
CASSQEPEGGYTF
>TRBJ2-7|NA|TRBV15|few
TGTGCCACCAGCAGAGATCTGGGCCTCTACGAGCAGTACTTC
CATSRDLGLYEQYF
>TRBJ1-2|NA|TRBV19|NA
TGTGCCAGTAGTCAAGACCAGGACCGAGGGTATGGCTACACCTTC
CASSQDQDRGYGYTF
>TRBJ2-3|NA|TRBV19|NA
TGTGCCAGTAGGACTCTTCGGCCAACAGATACGCAGTATTTT
CASRTLRPTDTQYF
>TRBJ2-7|TRBD2|TRBV18|NA
TGTGCCAGCTCACCATTTTACGGACTAGCGGGGGAGTACGAGCAGTACTTC
CASSPFYGLAGEYEQYF
>TRBJ2-5|TRBD1|TRBV6-4|NA
TGTGCCAGCAGAAGCTCCACAGGGGGCAAGACCCAGTACTTC
CASRSSTGGKTQYF
>TRBJ1-6|TRBD1|TRBV5-5|NA
TGTGCCAGCAGCTTTGGCAGGGGGGTTAATTCACCCCTCCACTTT
CASSFGRGVNSPLHF
>TRBJ2-6|NA|TRBV5-4|NA
TGTGCCAGCAGCTTGGGCCAGTCCCCTGGGGCCAACGTCCTGACTTTC
CASSLGQSPGANVLTF
>TRBJ2-5|TRBD1|TRBV5-1|NA
TGCGCCAGCAGCCCCCCGACAGGGACGACGCGGGAAGAGACCCAGTACTTC
CASSPPTGTTREETQYF
>TRBJ2-2|NA|TRBV6-2/TRBV6-3|NA
TGTGCCAGCAGTTACTCTCGAGGCTCGAACACCGGGGAGCTGTTTTTT
CASSYSRGSNTGELFF
>TRBJ1-2|TRBD1|TRBV28|once
TGTGCCAGCAGTCCCGGACAGGGGGCTTTAGTCTATGGCTACACCTTC
CASSPGQGALVYGYTF
>TRBJ1-1|NA|TRBV7-9|NA
TGTGCCAGCAGCCGGGTGGACACTGAAGCTTTCTTT
CASSRVDTEAFF
>TRBJ1-5|NA|TRBV28|NA
TGTGCCAGCAAAAGCAGCAATCAGCCCCAGCATTTT
CASKSSNQPQHF
>TRBJ1-1|NA|TRBV5-5|once
TGTGCCAGCACATTGTACCGGGGACAAAAAGCTTTCTTT
CASTLYRGQKAFF
>TRBJ2-7|TRBD1|TRBV9|NA
TGTGCCAGCAGCCGGCAAGGACAGGGGACCTACGAGCAGTACTTC
CASSRQGQGTYEQYF
>TRBJ2-5|NA|TRBV14|NA
TGTGCCAGCAGCCAAGTGGCAGGGTACCAAGAGACCCAGTACTTC
CASSQVAGYQETQYF
>TRBJ2-1|TRBD1|TRBV24-1|NA
TGTGCCACCAGTGGTTCGGACAGGGGGAATGAGCAGTTCTTC
CATSGSDRGNEQFF
>TRBJ2-3|TRBD2|TRBV5-4|NA
TGTGCCAGCAGCTTGGGACTAGCCCCAGATACGCAGTATTTT
CASSLGLAPDTQYF
>TRBJ1-1|NA|TRBV19|NA
TGTGCCAGTAGTATCCAGGGGAACACTGAAGCTTTCTTT
CASSIQGNTEAFF
>TRBJ1-5|TRBD1|TRBV18|NA
TGTGCCAGCTCACCTATGAGGGCCGGGACAGATAGCAATCAGCCCCAGCATTTT
CASSPMRAGTDSNQPQHF
>TRBJ2-3|TRBD2|TRBV24-1|few
TGTGCCACCAGTGATTTAAAGCGGGGGGGCTCGGGAGATACGCAGTATTTT
CATSDLKRGGSGDTQYF
>TRBJ2-2|NA|TRBV7-2|NA
TGTGCCAGCAGCTTAGAGGGGCTAGGGGCCAACACCGGGGAGCTGTTTTTT
CASSLEGLGANTGELFF
>TRBJ1-2|NA|TRBV28|NA
TGTGCCAGCAGTTATGGCAAGAACTATGGCTACACCTTC
CASSYGKNYGYTF